One and the same sample provided the 2 T cell receptor beta chains below, sequenced in a study of cytomegalovirus exposure and HLA in healthy donors. The PCR had 60 Vbeta and 13 Jbeta primers. Produced via immunoSEQ multiplex PCR; TCRdb's table is partial and in-frame only. The sample has about 94,000 clones, 65% to 80% seen once. The specimen was PBMCs. Every receptor here comes from a man between 40 and 49 years old in good health and CMV-seropositive.

This chain links TRBV6-5 with TRBJ1-4; D is possibly TRBD1 (6 bases). V dropped 2 bases and J dropped 7 bases, with 17 bases sitting between them. This CDR3 is 16 amino acids long. Germline V gene lookup returns CDR1 MNHEY and CDR2 SVGAGI. CDR3 region: CASSYDVQGVGEKLFF. The CDR3 coding sequence is TGTGCCAGCAGTTACGACGTACAGGGCGTAGGTGAAAAACTGTTTTTT.

The rearrangement joins TRBV5-6 to TRBJ2-1; maybe TRBD1 (5 bases). The germline gives CDR1 SGHDT, CDR2 YYEEEE. The CDR3 sequence is 14 residues long. The V end lost 5 bases, the J end lost 4 bases, and 13 bases lay between the germline ends. The CDR3 DNA follows: TGTGCCAGCAGTCCCAGGGCCGGGTACAATGAGCAGTTCTTC. Protein product: CASSPRAGYNEQFF. Based on the CDR3 plus reference TRBV5-6 and TRBJ2-1, the full variable domain is DAGVTQSPTHLIKTRGQQVTLRCSPKSGHDTVSWYQQALGQGPQFIFQYYEEEERQRGNFPDRFSGHQFPNYSSELNVNALLLGDSALYLCASSPRAGYNEQFFGPGTRLTVL.